This T cell receptor beta chain derives from a study of blood T cell repertoires in COVID-19. About the study: From the United States, Italy and Spain came samples of acute and convalescent COVID-19.

As handled by the study authors: It was from reference gene primer amplification that nucleated cell counts were estimated. Data came from immunoSEQ multiplex PCR; TCRdb stores just in-frame clones and leaves some out. D and trimming were read from the DNA, whereas the V and J calls and clone size are those reported in that table. Of some 700,000 clones listed, over 80% are singletons. Germline assignment: CDR1 LNHNV and CDR2 YYDKDF (reference sequence). The length of the CDR3 is 15 residues. The V gene lost 0 bases and the J gene lost 4 bases, with 12 bases spanning the gap. This clonotype was obtained from a woman under 30 with acute or convalescent COVID-19. J is TRBJ1-1 and V is TRBV15, with D possibly TRBD1 on 5 matching bases. Sequences were obtained from peripheral blood. The CDR3 loop reads CATSRDRKDSTEAFF. The CDR3 region has the DNA TGTGCCACCAGCAGAGACAGAAAAGACAGCACTGAAGCTTTCTTT.